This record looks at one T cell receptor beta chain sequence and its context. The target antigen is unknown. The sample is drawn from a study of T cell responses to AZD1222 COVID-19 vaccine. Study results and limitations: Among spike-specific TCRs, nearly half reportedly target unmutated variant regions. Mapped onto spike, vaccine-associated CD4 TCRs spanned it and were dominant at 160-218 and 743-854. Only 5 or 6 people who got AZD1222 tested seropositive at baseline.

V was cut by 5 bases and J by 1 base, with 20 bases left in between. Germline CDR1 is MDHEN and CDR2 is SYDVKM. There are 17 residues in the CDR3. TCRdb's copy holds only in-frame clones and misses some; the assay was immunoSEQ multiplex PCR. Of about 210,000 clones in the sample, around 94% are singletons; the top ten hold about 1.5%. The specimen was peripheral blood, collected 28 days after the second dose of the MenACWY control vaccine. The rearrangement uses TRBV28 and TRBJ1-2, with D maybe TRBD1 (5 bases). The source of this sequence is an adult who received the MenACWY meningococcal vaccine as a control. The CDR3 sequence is CASSPSVVRGFNYGYTF. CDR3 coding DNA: TGTGCCAGCAGTCCCTCGGTGGTGCGGGGGTTTAACTATGGCTACACCTTC.